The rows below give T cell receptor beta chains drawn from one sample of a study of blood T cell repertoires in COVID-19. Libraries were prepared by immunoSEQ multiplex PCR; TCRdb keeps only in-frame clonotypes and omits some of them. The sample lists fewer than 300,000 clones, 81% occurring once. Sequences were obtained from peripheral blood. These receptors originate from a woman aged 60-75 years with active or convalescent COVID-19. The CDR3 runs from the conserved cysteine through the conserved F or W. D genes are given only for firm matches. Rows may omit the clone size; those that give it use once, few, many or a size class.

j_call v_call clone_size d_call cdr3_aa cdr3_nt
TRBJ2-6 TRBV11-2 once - CASSIDWANVLTF TGTGCCAGCAGCATCGACTGGGCCAACGTCCTGACTTTC
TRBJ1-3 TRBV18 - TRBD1 CASSPWQGAKNTIYF TGTGCCAGCTCACCTTGGCAGGGGGCGAAAAACACCATATATTTT
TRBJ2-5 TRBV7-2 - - CASSLSRGWYQETQYF TGTGCCAGCAGCTTGTCGCGGGGTTGGTACCAAGAGACCCAGTACTTC
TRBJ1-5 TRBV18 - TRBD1 CASSSRTGGADQPQHF TGTGCCAGCTCAAGTCGGACAGGGGGCGCTGATCAGCCCCAGCATTTT
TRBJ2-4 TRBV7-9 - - CASSFTDIQYF TGTGCCAGCAGCTTCACAGACATTCAGTACTTC
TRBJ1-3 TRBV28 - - CASSFRNTIYF TGTGCCAGCAGTTTCAGGAACACCATATATTTT
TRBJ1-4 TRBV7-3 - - CASSPQRETTETATNEKLFF TGTGCCAGCAGCCCGCAACGGGAAACCACAGAGACTGCAACTAATGAAAAACTGTTTTTT
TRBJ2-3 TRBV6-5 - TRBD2 CASSLAGAGGTDTQYF TGTGCCAGCAGTTTAGCGGGGGCCGGGGGCACAGATACGCAGTATTTT
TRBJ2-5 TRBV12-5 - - CASGPSPGTQYF TGTGCTAGTGGCCCATCCCCGGGGACCCAGTACTTC
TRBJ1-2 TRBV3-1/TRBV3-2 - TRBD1 CASSRGQGGYYGYTF TGTGCCAGCAGCCGCGGACAGGGGGGCTACTATGGCTACACCTTC
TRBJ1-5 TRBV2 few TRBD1 CASRDRVAGQPQHF TGTGCCAGCAGAGACAGGGTTGCGGGTCAGCCCCAGCATTTT
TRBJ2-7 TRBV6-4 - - CASPNSKRAGSYEQYF TGTGCCAGCCCCAACTCGAAGCGGGCGGGCAGTTACGAGCAGTACTTC
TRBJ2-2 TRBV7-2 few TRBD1 CASSQTGGNTGELFF TGTGCCAGCAGCCAGACAGGGGGAAACACCGGGGAGCTGTTTTTT
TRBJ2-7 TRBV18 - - CASSLGAGQGYEQYF TGTGCCAGCTCATTGGGGGCAGGGCAGGGCTACGAGCAGTACTTC
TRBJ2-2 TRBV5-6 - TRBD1 CASSLVARGPNTGELFF TGTGCCAGCAGCTTGGTCGCCAGGGGGCCTAACACCGGGGAGCTGTTTTTT
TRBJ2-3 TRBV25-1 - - CASSDLGGGTAGEDTQYF TGTGCCAGCAGTGATTTAGGGGGAGGGACCGCGGGGGAAGATACGCAGTATTTT
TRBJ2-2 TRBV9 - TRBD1 CASSLNRFRGLNTGELFF TGTGCCAGCAGCCTGAACAGGTTCAGGGGGCTGAACACCGGGGAGCTGTTTTTT
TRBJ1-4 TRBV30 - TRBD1 CAWSLGQGNHEKLFF TGTGCCTGGAGTTTGGGACAGGGTAATCATGAAAAACTGTTTTTT
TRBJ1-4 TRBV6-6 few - CASSRRQATNEKLFF TGTGCCAGCAGTCGTCGACAGGCAACTAATGAAAAACTGTTTTTT
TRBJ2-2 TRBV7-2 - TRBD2 CASSYAGGWTGELFF TGTGCCAGCAGCTATGCGGGGGGCTGGACCGGGGAGCTGTTTTTT
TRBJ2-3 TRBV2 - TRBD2 CASRGLAGAQSRHSTQYF TGTGCCAGCAGGGGACTAGCGGGGGCCCAATCGAGGCATAGTACGCAGTATTTT
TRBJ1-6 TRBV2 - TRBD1 CASSLGQPNSPLHF TGTGCCAGCAGTCTGGGACAGCCTAATTCACCCCTCCACTTT
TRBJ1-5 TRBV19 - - CASTGESQPQHF TGTGCCAGTACAGGGGAAAGTCAGCCCCAGCATTTT
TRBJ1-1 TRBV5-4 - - CASSRKEGVNTEAFF TGTGCCAGCAGCCGTAAGGAAGGAGTGAACACTGAAGCTTTCTTT
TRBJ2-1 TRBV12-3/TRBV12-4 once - CASRVGSYNEQFF TGTGCCAGCAGAGTCGGGAGTTACAATGAGCAGTTCTTC
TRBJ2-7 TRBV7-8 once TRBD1 CASYPRTGAYEQYF TGTGCCAGCTACCCCCGGACAGGGGCCTACGAGCAGTACTTC
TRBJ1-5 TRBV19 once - CASHKAVRGGNQPQHF TGTGCCAGTCACAAGGCGGTAAGGGGTGGCAATCAGCCCCAGCATTTT
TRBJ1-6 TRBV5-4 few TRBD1 CASSFQGGDPLHF TGTGCCAGCAGCTTTCAGGGGGGTGATCCCCTCCACTTT
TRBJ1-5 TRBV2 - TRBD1 CASSETGDQPQHF TGTGCCAGCAGTGAGACAGGGGATCAGCCCCAGCATTTT
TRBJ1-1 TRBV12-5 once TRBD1 CASGLSQGPWDTEAFF TGTGCTAGTGGTTTGTCACAGGGGCCTTGGGACACTGAAGCTTTCTTT
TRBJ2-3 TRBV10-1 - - CASSESPGVTDTQYF TGCGCCAGCAGTGAGTCCCCAGGCGTCACAGATACGCAGTATTTT
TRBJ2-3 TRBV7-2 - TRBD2 CASSRSGGPSTDTQYF TGTGCCAGCAGCCGTAGCGGGGGGCCGAGCACAGATACGCAGTATTTT
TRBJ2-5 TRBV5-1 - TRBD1 CASSQTGDRQETQYF TGCGCCAGCAGCCAGACAGGGGATCGTCAAGAGACCCAGTACTTC
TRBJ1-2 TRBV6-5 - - CASRQGNLPHYGYTF TGTGCCAGCAGGCAGGGAAACCTGCCCCACTATGGCTACACCTTC
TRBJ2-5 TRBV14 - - CASSQDPRVETQYF TGTGCCAGCAGCCAAGACCCCAGGGTAGAGACCCAGTACTTC
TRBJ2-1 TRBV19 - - CASSTSEGRPYNEQFF TGTGCCAGTAGTACCAGCGAGGGTCGCCCCTACAATGAGCAGTTCTTC
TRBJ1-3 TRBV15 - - CATSRDVSTIYF TGTGCCACCAGCAGAGATGTGTCGACCATATATTTT
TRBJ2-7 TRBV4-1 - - CASSQFSRRRDEQYF TGCGCCAGCAGCCAATTTTCGCGACGTCGGGACGAGCAGTACTTC
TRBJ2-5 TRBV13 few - CASSLVLGSGGETQYF TGTGCCAGCAGCTTAGTTCTAGGCTCCGGGGGAGAGACCCAGTACTTC
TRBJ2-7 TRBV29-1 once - CSVGQGSASYEQYF TGCAGCGTAGGTCAGGGGTCCGCCTCCTACGAGCAGTACTTC
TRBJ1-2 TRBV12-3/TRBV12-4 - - CATSDYGYTF TGTGCCACGTCGGACTATGGCTACACCTTC
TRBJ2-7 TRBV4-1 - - CASSQESPGYGEQYF TGCGCCAGCAGCCAAGAAAGCCCCGGGTATGGCGAGCAGTACTTC
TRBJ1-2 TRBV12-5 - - CVIGDWDYGYTF TGTGTTATAGGAGATTGGGACTATGGCTACACCTTC
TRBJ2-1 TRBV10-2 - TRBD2 CASRGTSGSYNEQFF TGCGCCAGCAGGGGGACTAGCGGCTCCTACAATGAGCAGTTCTTC
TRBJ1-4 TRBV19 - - CASKRAGFNEKLFF TGTGCCAGTAAGAGAGCAGGCTTCAATGAAAAACTGTTTTTT
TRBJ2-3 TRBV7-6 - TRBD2 CASSSLSGPRLDTQYF TGTGCCAGCAGCTCACTTAGCGGGCCCCGTTTGGATACGCAGTATTTT
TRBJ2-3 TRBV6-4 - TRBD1 CASSGISGTGGTDTQYF TGTGCCAGCAGTGGGATATCCGGGACAGGGGGCACAGATACGCAGTATTTT
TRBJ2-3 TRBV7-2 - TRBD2 CASSLATSGMRTDTQYF TGTGCCAGCAGCTTAGCCACTAGCGGAATGAGGACAGATACGCAGTATTTT
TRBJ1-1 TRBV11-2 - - CASSLDGVTEAFF TGTGCCAGCAGCTTAGACGGGGTCACTGAAGCTTTCTTT
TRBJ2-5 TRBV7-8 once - CASSEPGGGETQYF TGTGCCAGCAGCGAACCGGGCGGCGGGGAGACCCAGTACTTC
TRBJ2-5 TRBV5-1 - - CASSSEYQETQYF TGCGCCAGCAGCTCGGAGTACCAAGAGACCCAGTACTTC
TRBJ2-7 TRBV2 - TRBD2 CASRGLTSGGYEQYF TGTGCCAGCAGGGGCCTGACTAGCGGGGGTTACGAGCAGTACTTC
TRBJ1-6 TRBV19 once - CASSTQTGLRSPLHF TGTGCCAGTAGTACCCAGACAGGCCTGCGTTCACCCCTCCACTTT
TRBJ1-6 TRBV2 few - CASGISGHNNSPLHF TGTGCCAGCGGGATATCGGGACACAATAATTCACCCCTCCACTTT
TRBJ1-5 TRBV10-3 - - CAIRSGGPSNQPQHF TGTGCCATCAGGTCCGGAGGCCCTAGCAATCAGCCCCAGCATTTT